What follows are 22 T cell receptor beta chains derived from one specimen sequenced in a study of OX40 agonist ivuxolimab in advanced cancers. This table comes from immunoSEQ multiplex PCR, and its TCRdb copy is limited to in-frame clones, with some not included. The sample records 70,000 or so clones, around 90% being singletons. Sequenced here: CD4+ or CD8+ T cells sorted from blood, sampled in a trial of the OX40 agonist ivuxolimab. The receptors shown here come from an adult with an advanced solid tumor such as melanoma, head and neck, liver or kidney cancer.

CDR3 protein: CASSQDGASYEQYF. The CDR3 coding sequence is TGTGCCAGCAGCCAGGACGGTGCCTCCTACGAGCAGTACTTC. The chain links TRBV7-2 to TRBJ2-7; the D is unclear. Germline CDR1 and CDR2: SGHTA and FQGNSA. Trimming stripped 5 bases from V and 0 bases from J, with 11 bases between. There are 14 residues in the CDR3. The complete variable domain, with remaining parts taken from reference TRBV7-2 and TRBJ2-7, reads GAGVSQSPSNKVTEKGKDVELRCDPISGHTALYWYRQSLGQGLEFLIYFQGNSAPDKSGLPSDRFSAERTGGSVSTLTIQRTQQEDSAVYLCASSQDGASYEQYFGPGTRLTVT.

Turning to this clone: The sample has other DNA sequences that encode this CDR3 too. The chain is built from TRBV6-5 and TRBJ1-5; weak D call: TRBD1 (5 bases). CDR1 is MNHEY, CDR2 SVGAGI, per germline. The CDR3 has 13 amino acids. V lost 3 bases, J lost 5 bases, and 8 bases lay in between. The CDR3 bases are TGTGCCAGCAGTTATGACAGAGATCAGCCCCAGCATTTT. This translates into CASSYDRDQPQHF.

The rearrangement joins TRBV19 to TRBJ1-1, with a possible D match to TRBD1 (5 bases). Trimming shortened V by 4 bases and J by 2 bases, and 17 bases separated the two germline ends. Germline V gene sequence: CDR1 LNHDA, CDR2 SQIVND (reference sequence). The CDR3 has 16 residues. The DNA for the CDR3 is TGTGCCAGTAGTAGCCAGTCCGGGACGGCTAACACTGAAGCTTTCTTT. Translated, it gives CASSSQSGTANTEAFF. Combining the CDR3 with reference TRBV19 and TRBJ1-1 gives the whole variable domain DGGITQSPKYLFRKEGQNVTLSCEQNLNHDAMYWYRQDPGQGLRLIYYSQIVNDFQKGDIAEGYSVSREKKESFPLTVTSAQKNPTAFYLCASSSQSGTANTEAFFGQGTRLTVV.

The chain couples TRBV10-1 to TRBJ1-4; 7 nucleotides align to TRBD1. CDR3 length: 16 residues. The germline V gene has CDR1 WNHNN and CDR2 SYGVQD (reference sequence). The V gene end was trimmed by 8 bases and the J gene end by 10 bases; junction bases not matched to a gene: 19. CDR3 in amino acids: CASRGLFDREVGKLFF. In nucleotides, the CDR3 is TGCGCCAGCCGCGGGCTCTTCGACAGGGAGGTAGGAAAACTGTTTTTT.

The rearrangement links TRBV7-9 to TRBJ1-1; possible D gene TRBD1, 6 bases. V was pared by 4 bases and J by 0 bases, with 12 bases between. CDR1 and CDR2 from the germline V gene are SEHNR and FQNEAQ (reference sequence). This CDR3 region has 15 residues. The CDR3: CASSSRQGMNTEAFF. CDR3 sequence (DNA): TGTGCCAGCAGCTCCCGGCAGGGGATGAACACTGAAGCTTTCTTT. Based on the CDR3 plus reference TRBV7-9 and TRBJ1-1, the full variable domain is DTGVSQNPRHKITKRGQNVTFRCDPISEHNRLYWYRQTLGQGPEFLTYFQNEAQLEKSRLLSDRFSAERPKGSFSTLEIQRTEQGDSAMYLCASSSRQGMNTEAFFGQGTRLTVV.

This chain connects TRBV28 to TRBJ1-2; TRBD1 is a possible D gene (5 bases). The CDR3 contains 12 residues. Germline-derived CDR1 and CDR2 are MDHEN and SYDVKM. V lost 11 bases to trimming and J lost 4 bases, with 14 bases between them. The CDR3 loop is CAAGGVGYGYTF. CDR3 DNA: TGTGCCGCTGGGGGGGTCGGCTATGGCTACACCTTC.

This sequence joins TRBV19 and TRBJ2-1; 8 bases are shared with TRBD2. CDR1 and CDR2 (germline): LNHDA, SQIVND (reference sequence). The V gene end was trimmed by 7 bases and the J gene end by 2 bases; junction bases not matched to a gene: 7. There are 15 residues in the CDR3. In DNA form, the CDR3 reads TGTGCCAGTACCGATCGGGGGGGAACCTACAATGAGCAGTTCTTC. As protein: CASTDRGGTYNEQFF.

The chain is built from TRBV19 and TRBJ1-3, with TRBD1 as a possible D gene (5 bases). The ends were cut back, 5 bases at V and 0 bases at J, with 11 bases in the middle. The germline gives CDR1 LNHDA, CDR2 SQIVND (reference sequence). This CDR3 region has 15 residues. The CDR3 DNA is TGTGCCAGTAGTGCGGCGAGGGGCTCTGGAAACACCATATATTTT. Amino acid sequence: CASSAARGSGNTIYF.

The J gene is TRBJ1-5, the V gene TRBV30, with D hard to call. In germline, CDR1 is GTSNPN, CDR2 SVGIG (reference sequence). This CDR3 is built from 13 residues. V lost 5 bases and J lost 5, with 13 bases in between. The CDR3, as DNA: TGTGCCTGGTCCCCCCAACCTTATCAGCCCCAGCATTTT. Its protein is CAWSPQPYQPQHF.

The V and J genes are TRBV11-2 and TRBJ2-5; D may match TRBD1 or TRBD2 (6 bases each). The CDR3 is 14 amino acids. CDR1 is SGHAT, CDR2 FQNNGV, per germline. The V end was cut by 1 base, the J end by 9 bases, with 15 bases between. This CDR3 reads CASSLVDRSGAQYF. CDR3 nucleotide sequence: TGTGCCAGCAGCTTAGTCGACAGGTCGGGGGCCCAGTACTTC.

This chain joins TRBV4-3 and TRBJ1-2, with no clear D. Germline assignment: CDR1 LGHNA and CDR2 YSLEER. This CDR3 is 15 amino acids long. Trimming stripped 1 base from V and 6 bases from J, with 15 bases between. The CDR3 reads CASSQADSPGDGYTF. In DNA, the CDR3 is TGCGCCAGCAGCCAAGCGGACTCCCCGGGTGATGGCTACACCTTC.

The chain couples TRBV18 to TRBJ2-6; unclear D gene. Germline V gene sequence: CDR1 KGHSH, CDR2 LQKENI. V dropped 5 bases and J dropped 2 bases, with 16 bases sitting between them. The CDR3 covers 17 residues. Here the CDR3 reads CASSSLTGEAGANVLTF. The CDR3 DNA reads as TGTGCCAGCTCATCGCTTACTGGGGAAGCTGGGGCCAACGTCCTGACTTTC. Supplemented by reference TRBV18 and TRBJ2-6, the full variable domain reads NAGVMQNPRHLVRRRGQEARLRCSPMKGHSHVYWYRQLPEEGLKFMVYLQKENIIDESGMPKERFSAEFPKEGPSILRIQQVVRGDSAAYFCASSSLTGEAGANVLTFGAGSRLTVL.

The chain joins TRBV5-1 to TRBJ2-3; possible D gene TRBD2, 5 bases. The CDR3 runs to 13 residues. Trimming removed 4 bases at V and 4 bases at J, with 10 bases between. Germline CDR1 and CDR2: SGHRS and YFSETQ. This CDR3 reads CASSTGGSDTQYF. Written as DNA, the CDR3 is TGCGCCAGCAGCACCGGAGGATCAGATACGCAGTATTTT.

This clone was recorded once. The CDR3 region is CSVLLAGGIVDTQYF. CDR3 sequence (DNA): TGCAGCGTCTTACTAGCGGGGGGCATTGTAGATACGCAGTATTTT. This rearrangement joins TRBV29-1 to TRBJ2-3; the match to TRBD2 covers 12 bases. Germline-derived CDR1 and CDR2 are SQVTM and ANQGSEA. V shed 6 bases and J 5 bases; nucleotides not matched to a gene: 9. The CDR3 runs 15 residues.

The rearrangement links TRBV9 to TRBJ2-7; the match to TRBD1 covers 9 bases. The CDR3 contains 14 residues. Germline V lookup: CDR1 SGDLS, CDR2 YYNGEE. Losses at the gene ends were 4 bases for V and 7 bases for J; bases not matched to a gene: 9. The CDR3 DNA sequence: TGTGCCAGCAGCTCCCGGGACAGGGTAGGAGAGCAGTACTTC. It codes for CASSSRDRVGEQYF.

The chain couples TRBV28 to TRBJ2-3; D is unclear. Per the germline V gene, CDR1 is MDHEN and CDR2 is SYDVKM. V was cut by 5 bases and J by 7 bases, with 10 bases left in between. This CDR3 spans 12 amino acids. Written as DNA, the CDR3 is TGTGCCAGCAGTGAACAAGGTTATACGCAGTATTTT. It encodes CASSEQGYTQYF.

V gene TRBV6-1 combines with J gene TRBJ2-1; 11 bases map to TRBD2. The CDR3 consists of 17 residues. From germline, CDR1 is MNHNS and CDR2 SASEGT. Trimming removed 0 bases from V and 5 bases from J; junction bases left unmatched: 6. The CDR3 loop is CASSEAPGLAVNNEQFF. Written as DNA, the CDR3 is TGTGCCAGCAGTGAAGCGCCGGGACTAGCGGTTAACAATGAGCAGTTCTTC.

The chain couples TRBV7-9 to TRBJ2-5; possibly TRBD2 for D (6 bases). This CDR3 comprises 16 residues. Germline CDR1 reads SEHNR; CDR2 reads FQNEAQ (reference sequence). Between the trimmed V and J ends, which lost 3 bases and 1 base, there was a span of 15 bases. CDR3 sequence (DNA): TGTGCCAGCAGCTTGACCTCGGGACTGTCCCAAGAGACCCAGTACTTC. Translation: CASSLTSGLSQETQYF.

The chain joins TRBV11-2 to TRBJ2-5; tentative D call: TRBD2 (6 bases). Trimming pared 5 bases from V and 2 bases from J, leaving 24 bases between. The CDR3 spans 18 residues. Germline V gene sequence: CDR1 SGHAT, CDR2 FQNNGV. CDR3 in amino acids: CASSPRAGRGAPQETQYF. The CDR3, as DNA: TGTGCCAGCAGCCCCCGGGCCGGGAGAGGGGCCCCACAAGAGACCCAGTACTTC.

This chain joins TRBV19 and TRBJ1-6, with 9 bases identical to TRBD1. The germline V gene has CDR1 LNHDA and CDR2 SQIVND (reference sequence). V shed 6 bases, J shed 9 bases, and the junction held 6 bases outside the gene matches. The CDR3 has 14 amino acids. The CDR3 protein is CASSPGTGSSPLHF. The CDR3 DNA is TGTGCCAGTAGCCCCGGGACAGGGAGTTCACCCCTCCACTTT.

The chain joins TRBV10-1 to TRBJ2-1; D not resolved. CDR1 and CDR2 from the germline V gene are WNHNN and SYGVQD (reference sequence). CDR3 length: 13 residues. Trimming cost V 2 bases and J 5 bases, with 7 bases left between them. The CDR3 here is CASSENQDNEQFF. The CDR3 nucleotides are TGCGCCAGCAGTGAGAACCAGGACAATGAGCAGTTCTTC.

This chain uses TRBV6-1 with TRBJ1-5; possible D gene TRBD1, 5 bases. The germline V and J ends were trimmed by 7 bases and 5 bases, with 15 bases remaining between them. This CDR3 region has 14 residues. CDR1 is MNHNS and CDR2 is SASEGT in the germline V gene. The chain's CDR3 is CASTLQGGDQPQHF. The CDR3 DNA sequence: TGTGCCAGCACCCTGCAGGGTGGGGATCAGCCCCAGCATTTT.